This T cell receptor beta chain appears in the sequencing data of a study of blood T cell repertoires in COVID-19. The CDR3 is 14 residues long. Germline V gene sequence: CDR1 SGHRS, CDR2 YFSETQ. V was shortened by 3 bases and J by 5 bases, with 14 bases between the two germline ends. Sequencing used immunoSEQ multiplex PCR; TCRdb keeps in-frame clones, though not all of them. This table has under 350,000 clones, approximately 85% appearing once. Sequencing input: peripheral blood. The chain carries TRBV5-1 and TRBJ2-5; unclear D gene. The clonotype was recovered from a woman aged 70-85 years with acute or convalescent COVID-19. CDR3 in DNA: TGCGCCAGCAGCTCACCCCGCCTTGAGGAGACCCAGTACTTC. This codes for CASSSPRLEETQYF.